This T cell receptor (beta chain) is from a study of shared clonotypes between healthy human individuals. General study points: The generation probabilities recorded for non-shared clonotypes fell below those of clonotypes shared by all four donors.

After removal of 3 bases from V and 6 bases from J, the junction contained 9 bases not matched to a gene. The CDR3 is made up of 16 amino acids. From germline, CDR1 is SGHAT and CDR2 FQNNGV. Here immunoSEQ multiplex PCR was the method, and the copy in TCRdb shows in-frame clones only, minus some. This sample has fewer than 850,000 clones, with roughly 70% found just once. The count of this clone is one. Its specificity is unknown. The rearrangement uses TRBV11-2 and TRBJ1-4; TRBD1 matches at 8 bases. The TCR sequence derives from a woman in her thirties in good health. Sequenced input: memory CD4+ T cells sorted from blood. Sample subset: CD45RA-negative fraction. The CDR3 nucleotides read TGTGCCAGCAGCTTGGCACAGGGGGTTGGGGATGAAAAACTGTTTTTT. Encoded protein: CASSLAQGVGDEKLFF.